This T cell receptor (beta chain) derives from a study of shared T cell receptors in the human thymus. Per the germline V gene, CDR1 is LGHNA and CDR2 is YSLEER. The CDR3 is made up of 20 amino acids. Unmatched junction bases numbered 14, after V lost 6 bases and J lost 2 bases. Sequencing used immunoSEQ multiplex PCR; TCRdb keeps in-frame clones, though not all of them. The sample records hundreds of thousands of clones, 95% being singletons. V gene TRBV4-3 combines with J gene TRBJ2-1; 15 bases are shared with TRBD2. The specimen was thymocytes. The TCR was taken from a human donor. The CDR3: CASSRGTGLAGGTAYNEQFF. The DNA of the CDR3 is TGCGCCAGCAGTCGAGGTACCGGACTAGCGGGAGGGACGGCCTACAATGAGCAGTTCTTC.